This record covers a single T cell receptor (beta chain). How the authors handled the data: Reference gene primer amplification gave estimated nucleated cell counts. Some clones are missing from TCRdb's copy, which holds only in-frame ones; the method was immunoSEQ multiplex PCR. That table supplies the V and J calls and clone size; D and trimming were determined from the DNA. Of over 200,000 clones listed, 85% to 90% are singletons. This specimen comes from a study of blood T cell repertoires in COVID-19. About the study: The United States, Italy and Spain provided the acute and convalescent COVID-19 samples. Nucleic acid was either cDNA or gDNA, and it came from T cells, B-cell-depleted T cells, or PBMCs.

Sequencing used peripheral blood. This TCR derives from a man aged 80 or over with acute or convalescent COVID-19.

CDR3 in DNA: TGCGCCAGCAGCTTGGCCAGGGGGACTAATGAAAAACTGTTTTTT. Amino acids: CASSLARGTNEKLFF. V usage is TRBV5-1 and J usage is TRBJ1-4; 7 nucleotides agree with TRBD1. Germline V CDR1 and CDR2: SGHRS, YFSETQ. Losses at the gene ends were 0 bases for V and 2 bases for J; bases not matched to a gene: 1. The CDR3 contains 15 residues.